The entry below gives a single T cell receptor beta chain sequence along with its context. Germline V CDR1 and CDR2: LNHNV, YYDKDF (reference sequence). This CDR3 spans 13 amino acids. The V gene lost 0 bases and the J gene lost 4 bases, with 6 bases spanning the gap. This entry comes from a study of CD8+CD57+ T cells in acquired aplastic anemia. Study-level information: Quantities of DNA derived from sorted CD4+ and CD8+ cells averaged approximately 3 ug.

Using genomic DNA as the template, TCR beta VDJ and CDR3 profiling was carried out. TCRdb reanalysed the reads using MiXCR and keeps one entry per CDR3 protein. The sample includes approximately 250,000 distinct CDR3 sequences, 70% to 85% of them seen just once. The patients chosen for sequencing had shown expansion of CD8+CD57+ cells (detected by flow cytometry). No patient had been given any therapy when blood was sampled. The sample was sorted CD4+, CD8+, or CD8+CD57+ T cells (not recorded which) from PBMCs. The receptor was isolated from a human donor with aplastic anemia. This chain links TRBV15 with TRBJ1-1; no clear D. The CDR3 spells CATSRDAGTEAFF. The CDR3 DNA follows: TGTGCCACCAGCAGAGATGCTGGCACTGAAGCTTTCTTT.